This passage covers 18 T cell receptor beta chains from one sample sequenced in a study of T cells in Graves' hyperthyroidism and ophthalmopathy (dated by TCRdb to about 2019). Libraries were prepared through multiplex PCR. Data came from an Illumina HiSeq 2000. TCR beta CDR3 regions were amplified from RNA transcripts. The first round of RT-PCR for the TCR CDR3 was performed with the HTBI primer set and the Qiagen OneStep RT-PCR kit. TCRdb reran the public reads through fastp at Q25 and MiXCR, keeping productive beta chains. All rows with the same CDR3 protein become a single entry with the most common DNA and genes. The sample table contains 600,000 or so distinct CDR3 sequences; only one count was recorded for more than 12% of them. The top ten hold about an eighth of the sample. The sequencing input was blood. The receptors originated from a woman aged 50 to 60 with Graves' ophthalmopathy.

The rearrangement links TRBV11-2 to TRBJ1-1, with 10 nucleotides matching TRBD1. The CDR3 extends over 16 amino acids. Trimming at V came to 3 bases and at J to 1 base, leaving 5 bases not matched to a gene. Germline lookup yields CDR1 SGHAT and CDR2 FQNNGV. Here the CDR3 reads CASSFWRTGGNTEAFF. CDR3 nucleotides: TGTGCCAGCAGCTTTTGGAGGACAGGGGGGAACACTGAAGCTTTCTTT.

This clonotype occurred many times. The V and J genes are TRBV7-8 and TRBJ2-7; 9 bases are shared with TRBD2. J was trimmed by 3 bases and V by 5 bases; bases with no gene match: 32. Germline V lookup: CDR1 SGHVS, CDR2 FQNEAQ. CDR3 length: 23 amino acids. The DNA of the CDR3 is TGTGCCAGCAGCCCACGCACCCTTTCCGGGGGAGGAAGACTCGGGACTAGCAACTACGAGCAGTACTTC. Translating it yields CASSPRTLSGGGRLGTSNYEQYF.

This clonotype was seen ten or more times. As DNA, the CDR3 is TGTGCCAGCAGCCAAGATGTGGACTACCAGCCTCCCAATGAGCAGTTCTTC. Protein product: CASSQDVDYQPPNEQFF. V is TRBV3-1 and J is TRBJ2-1; weak D call: TRBD2 (6 bases). Germline assignment: CDR1 LGHDT and CDR2 YNNKEL (reference sequence). V was trimmed by 0 bases and J by 6 bases, leaving 18 bases between them. This CDR3 contains 17 residues.

CDR3 residues: CSARQHNSNQPQHF. The CDR3 coding sequence is TGCAGTGCTAGACAGCACAATAGCAATCAGCCCCAGCATTTT. The genes are TRBV20-1 and TRBJ1-5; D is uncertain. The germline V gene has CDR1 DFQATT and CDR2 SNEGSKA (reference sequence). Trimming removed 2 bases at V and 0 bases at J, with 8 bases between. The CDR3 consists of 14 residues.

This clonotype was recorded many times. The J gene is TRBJ2-5, the V gene TRBV20-1; 12 nucleotides agree with TRBD2. This CDR3 has 15 amino acids. The V gene end was trimmed by 1 base and the J gene end by 5 bases; junction bases not matched to a gene: 5. Looked up from germline, CDR1 is DFQATT and CDR2 is SNEGSKA (reference sequence). In DNA, the CDR3 is TGCAGTGCTAGAGCGACTAGCGGGAGTTGGGAGACCCAGTACTTC. Protein: CSARATSGSWETQYF.

This clonotype was counted many times. The chain recombines TRBV30 with TRBJ2-1; TRBD2 aligns across 12 bases. The CDR3 totals 17 residues. In germline, CDR1 is GTSNPN, CDR2 SVGIG (reference sequence). Trimming at V came to 0 bases and at J to 8 bases, leaving 11 bases not matched to a gene. The CDR3: CAWSVGRLAGGQDEQFF. As DNA, the CDR3 is TGTGCCTGGAGTGTAGGTCGGCTAGCGGGAGGGCAGGATGAGCAGTTCTTC.

This clonotype was observed at least ten times. The chain recombines TRBV7-2 with TRBJ1-2; D is unresolved. Germline assignment: CDR1 SGHTA and CDR2 FQGNSA. The CDR3 runs to 14 residues. V was shortened by 5 bases and J by 0 bases, with 10 bases between the two germline ends. In DNA, the CDR3 is TGTGCCAGCAGCCGCCCGGGCTCTAACTATGGCTACACCTTC. It is translated as CASSRPGSNYGYTF. The complete variable domain, with remaining parts taken from reference TRBV7-2 and TRBJ1-2, reads GAGVSQSPSNKVTEKGKDVELRCDPISGHTALYWYRQSLGQGLEFLIYFQGNSAPDKSGLPSDRFSAERTGGSVSTLTIQRTQQEDSAVYLCASSRPGSNYGYTFGSGTRLTVV.

A few counts support this clonotype. This chain uses TRBV20-1 with TRBJ1-1; no clear D gene. The length of the CDR3 is 14 residues. Germline V CDR1 and CDR2: DFQATT, SNEGSKA (reference sequence). V dropped 2 bases and J dropped 6 bases, with 16 bases sitting between them. CDR3 sequence reads: CSARITGSIPEAFF. The CDR3, as DNA: TGCAGTGCTAGAATAACGGGGAGTATCCCTGAAGCTTTCTTT.

This clonotype was seen at least ten times. The chain combines TRBV27 with TRBJ1-1, with D perhaps TRBD1 (5 bases). V was trimmed by 2 bases and J by 2 bases, leaving 12 bases between them. The CDR3 has 15 residues. CDR1 is MNHEY, CDR2 SMNVEV, per germline (reference sequence). The CDR3 reads CASSLIPGPNTEAFF. Written as DNA, the CDR3 is TGTGCCAGCAGTTTAATTCCGGGGCCCAACACTGAAGCTTTCTTT.

There are many counts of this clonotype. The DNA for the CDR3 is TGTGCCTGGAGTGTACAGGGACTTCAAGAGACCCAGTACTTC. As protein: CAWSVQGLQETQYF. The chain joins TRBV30 to TRBJ2-5, with D tentatively TRBD1 or TRBD2 (6 bases each). This CDR3 region has 14 residues. The germline V gene has CDR1 GTSNPN and CDR2 SVGIG (reference sequence). V lost 0 bases and J 2 bases, leaving 10 bases between the germline ends.

This clonotype was observed many times. The V and J genes are TRBV11-2 and TRBJ2-3; 9 nucleotides line up with TRBD2. Germline CDR1 is SGHAT and CDR2 is FQNNGV. V trimming: 3 bases; J trimming: 0 bases; junction bases outside the gene matches: 7. The CDR3 extends over 17 amino acids. The CDR3: CASSLNLAGTSTDTQYF. CDR3 sequence (DNA): TGTGCCAGCAGCTTGAACCTAGCGGGAACTAGCACAGATACGCAGTATTTT.

This clonotype has a handful of counts. The CDR3 bases are TGCAGTGCTAGTTCGGGGGTTCAGCCCCAGCATTTT. Amino acids: CSASSGVQPQHF. The chain uses TRBV20-1 and TRBJ1-5, with TRBD1 as a possible D gene (5 bases). V lost 3 bases to trimming and J lost 6 bases, with 9 bases between them. Germline CDR1 reads DFQATT; CDR2 reads SNEGSKA (reference sequence). CDR3 length equals 12 residues.

This clonotype was observed a handful of times. The chain recombines TRBV6-1 with TRBJ1-3; D possibly corresponds to TRBD1 (5 bases). The germline gives CDR1 MNHNS, CDR2 SASEGT. This CDR3 comprises 14 residues. Between the trimmed V and J ends, which lost 9 bases and 0 bases, there was a span of 12 bases. DNA for the CDR3: TGTGCCAGTTTCGGGACCTACTCTGGAAACACCATATATTTT. Translated: CASFGTYSGNTIYF.

This clonotype was seen a handful of times. The chain is built from TRBV20-1 and TRBJ2-3; perhaps TRBD2 as D (6 bases). Germline V lookup: CDR1 DFQATT, CDR2 SNEGSKA (reference sequence). V was clipped by 5 bases and J by 6 bases, with 21 bases between them. There are 15 residues in the CDR3. CDR3 in amino acids: CSAVAASALSDTQYF. CDR3 DNA sequence: TGCAGTGCTGTGGCAGCTAGCGCGCTATCGGATACGCAGTATTTT.

This clonotype was seen at least ten times. The rearrangement links TRBV7-2 to TRBJ2-7; D is perhaps TRBD1 or TRBD2 (7 bases each). The CDR3 is made up of 15 amino acids. CDR1 is SGHTA and CDR2 is FQGNSA in the germline V gene. Trimming shortened V by 3 bases and J by 7 bases, and 19 bases separated the two germline ends. CDR3 coding DNA: TGTGCCAGCAGCTTGTGGGAGGGGGCGCCGGGGGAGCAGTACTTC. Translation gives CASSLWEGAPGEQYF.

At least ten counts were recorded for this clonotype. The rearrangement links TRBV19 to TRBJ2-2; 7 bases line up with TRBD1. This CDR3 region has 17 residues. V gave up 7 bases and J gave up 3 bases; unmatched junction bases: 14. CDR1 is LNHDA, CDR2 SQIVND, per germline (reference sequence). The CDR3 region is CASKDNGQDRDTGELFF. In DNA, the CDR3 is TGTGCCAGTAAAGACAATGGACAGGACCGCGACACCGGGGAGCTGTTTTTT.

This clonotype came up a few times. The chain uses TRBV5-4 and TRBJ2-7; D gene ambiguous. Trimming cost V 2 bases and J 3 bases, with 15 bases left between them. The CDR3 has 15 amino acids. Germline V gives CDR1 SGHNT, CDR2 YYREEE (reference sequence). Here the CDR3 DNA reads TGTGCCAGCAGCTTAGACCCCTCGGCCGACTACGAGCAGTACTTC. The encoded protein is CASSLDPSADYEQYF.

This clonotype was seen only a few times. The V and J genes are TRBV7-2 and TRBJ1-6; weak D call: TRBD1 (6 bases). The CDR3 runs 16 residues. Germline V lookup: CDR1 SGHTA, CDR2 FQGNSA. Between the trimmed V and J ends, which lost 3 bases and 5 bases, there was a span of 14 bases. This CDR3 is CASSFQGSVNNSPLHF. Here the CDR3 DNA reads TGTGCCAGCAGCTTTCAGGGGAGCGTTAATAATTCACCCCTCCACTTT.